One and the same sample provided the 25 T cell receptor beta chains below, sequenced in a study of OX40 agonist ivuxolimab in advanced cancers. The method behind the library was the immunoSEQ multiplex PCR assay. The table comes from immuneACCESS by way of TCRdb, which keeps in-frame sequences with V and J called. Part of the clones is missing from these tables; in studies checked, under half for an unresolved V gene and the rest for unknown reasons. The sample contains about 55,000 clones, about 86% of them found a single time. Of the sample, roughly 15% is held by the ten largest clones. Sequencing was performed on CD4+ or CD8+ T cells sorted from blood, taken in a trial of the OX40 agonist ivuxolimab. The receptors originated from an adult with an advanced solid tumor such as melanoma, head and neck, liver or kidney cancer.

The rearrangement joins TRBV28 to TRBJ1-3; D unclear. Germline V gene data show CDR1 as MDHEN and CDR2 as SYDVKM. The length of the CDR3 is 14 residues. The germline V and J ends were trimmed by 5 bases and 4 bases, with 12 bases remaining between them. DNA for the CDR3: TGTGCCAGCAGTATGGGAGTAGCGGGAAACACCATATATTTT. This sequence encodes CASSMGVAGNTIYF.

This chain connects TRBV6-5 to TRBJ2-7; the D call may be TRBD1 or TRBD2 (5 bases each). The V gene lost 10 bases and the J gene lost 3 bases, with 19 bases spanning the gap. The CDR3 consists of 14 residues. Germline assignment: CDR1 MNHEY and CDR2 SVGAGI. Here the CDR3 DNA reads TGTGCCACACGGAGAGGGACCGTTTTCTACGAGCAGTACTTC. This sequence encodes CATRRGTVFYEQYF.

This clone has a single count. CDR3 loop: CASSPWYGGDEQYF. The CDR3 coding sequence is TGTGCCAGCTCACCGTGGTATGGAGGGGACGAGCAGTACTTC. J is TRBJ2-7 and V is TRBV18, with D perhaps TRBD2 (6 bases). Germline V gene lookup returns CDR1 KGHSH and CDR2 LQKENI. V was pared by 3 bases and J by 5 bases, with 14 bases between. The CDR3 totals 14 residues. The whole variable domain, filled in from reference TRBV18 and TRBJ2-7, reads NAGVMQNPRHLVRRRGQEARLRCSPMKGHSHVYWYRQLPEEGLKFMVYLQKENIIDESGMPKERFSAEFPKEGPSILRIQQVVRGDSAAYFCASSPWYGGDEQYFGPGTRLTVT.

The CDR3 DNA follows: TGTGCCAGCAGCGCTCAAGAGACCCAGTACTTC. The encoded protein is CASSAQETQYF. The chain is built from TRBV5-6 and TRBJ2-5; D gene unclear. V shed 4 bases and J shed 2 bases, with 3 bases lying between them. From germline, CDR1 is SGHDT and CDR2 YYEEEE. The CDR3 spans 11 residues.

Turning to this clone: At one of its ends the junction is not consistent with the germline gene, which may arise from a read error. V is TRBV7-7 and J is TRBJ2-3; D is perhaps TRBD1 (6 bases). Germline V lookup: CDR1 SSHAT, CDR2 FNYEAQ (reference sequence). The CDR3 is 14 residues long. The CDR3, as DNA: TGTGCTAGCAGCTTGACAGGATCGGGAAGTACGCAGTATTTT. Translation: CASSLTGSGSTQYF.

V gene TRBV6-5 combines with J gene TRBJ2-5, with TRBD2 identical over 8 bases. The V gene's germline CDR1 is MNHEY and CDR2 SVGAGI. The V gene end was trimmed by 6 bases and the J gene end by 5 bases; junction bases not matched to a gene: 8. The CDR3 contains 14 residues. The CDR3 bases are TGTGCCAGCAGCCCGGGAGGGCGCGGGGAGACCCAGTACTTC. Its translation: CASSPGGRGETQYF.

This clone is a singleton in its sample. V is TRBV29-1 and J is TRBJ1-5; D may be TRBD1 (6 bases). CDR3 length: 13 amino acids. CDR1 and CDR2 (germline): SQVTM, ANQGSEA. Trimming shortened V by 3 bases and J by 7 bases, and 13 bases separated the two germline ends. The CDR3 protein is CSVDSGEGQPQHF. The CDR3 region has the DNA TGCAGCGTTGATTCAGGGGAGGGACAGCCCCAGCATTTT.

This sequence joins TRBV28 and TRBJ2-1; a weak D match, TRBD1 (6 bases). The CDR3 covers 15 residues. In germline, CDR1 is MDHEN, CDR2 SYDVKM. Trimming stripped 8 bases from V and 2 bases from J, with 16 bases between. CDR3 nucleotide sequence: TGTGCCAGCCCCCCCAATGGGGGCCCCTACAATGAGCAGTTCTTC. Its translation is CASPPNGGPYNEQFF.

CDR3 region: CASSSVDRGPDTQYF. The CDR3 DNA follows: TGTGCCAGCAGCAGCGTGGACAGGGGGCCAGATACGCAGTATTTT. The chain has TRBV7-9 and TRBJ2-3, with TRBD1 matching 11 bases. The V segment lost 5 bases and the J segment 4 bases; nucleotides outside the gene matches: 5. The germline V gene encodes CDR1 SEHNR and CDR2 FQNEAQ (reference sequence). This CDR3 region has 15 residues.

The V and J genes are TRBV9 and TRBJ2-5, with D possibly TRBD2 on 5 matching bases. From germline, CDR1 is SGDLS and CDR2 YYNGEE. V was pared by 0 bases and J by 4 bases, with 10 bases between. There are 14 residues in the CDR3. The CDR3 DNA follows: TGTGCCAGCAGCGTAGGGATGGCGGGAGAGACCCAGTACTTC. Translation: CASSVGMAGETQYF.

This rearrangement joins TRBV6-6 to TRBJ1-5; D possibly corresponds to TRBD1 (6 bases). Per germline, CDR1 MNHNY and CDR2 SVGAGI (reference sequence). The CDR3 runs to 15 residues. The V and J ends lost 5 bases and 3 bases respectively, with 14 bases between them. CDR3 sequence reads: CASSKQGVYNQPQHF. The DNA for the CDR3 is TGTGCCAGCAGTAAACAGGGCGTATACAATCAGCCCCAGCATTTT.

The chain couples TRBV25-1 to TRBJ2-5; 8 nucleotides agree with TRBD2. The CDR3 runs to 16 residues. From germline, CDR1 is MGHDK and CDR2 SYGVNS. The V and J ends lost 1 base and 7 bases, in that order; junction bases with no gene match: 11. The CDR3 protein is CASSESKSGGRGTQYF. CDR3 DNA sequence: TGTGCCAGCAGTGAATCAAAGAGCGGGGGCCGTGGGACCCAGTACTTC.

This chain connects TRBV28 to TRBJ2-7; perhaps TRBD2 as D (6 bases). V was cut by 4 bases and J by 0 bases, with 16 bases left in between. The CDR3 is 16 residues long. Germline CDR1 and CDR2: MDHEN and SYDVKM. In DNA, the CDR3 is TGTGCCAGCAGTTCCCTCGGGATAGCGGACTCCTACGAGCAGTACTTC. Protein sequence: CASSSLGIADSYEQYF.

The rearrangement links TRBV10-1 to TRBJ2-7; 10 nucleotides align to TRBD2. The CDR3 runs to 14 residues. CDR1 and CDR2 (germline): WNHNN, SYGVQD (reference sequence). J was trimmed by 2 bases and V by 8 bases; bases with no gene match: 6. The chain's CDR3 is CASAPSGSPYEQYF. The DNA of the CDR3 is TGCGCCAGCGCACCTAGCGGGAGTCCCTACGAGCAGTACTTC.

V usage is TRBV9 and J usage is TRBJ2-5; D call uncertain. Near its end, the DNA agrees better with TRBJ2-7, so the J call may be wrong. Germline CDR1 SGDLS, CDR2 YYNGEE. The CDR3 sequence is 14 residues long. The CDR3, as DNA: TGTGCCAGCAGCGTAGACCCCAAAAGGCACGAGCAGTACTTC. It yields the protein CASSVDPKRHEQYF.

The chain employs TRBV5-1 and TRBJ2-7; D uncertain. This CDR3 spans 13 amino acids. Between the trimmed V and J ends, which lost 2 bases and 2 bases, there was a span of 8 bases. The germline V gene encodes CDR1 SGHRS and CDR2 YFSETQ. CDR3 sequence (DNA): TGCGCCAGCAGCTTAACAGTTACCTACGAGCAGTACTTC. This codes for CASSLTVTYEQYF.

Written as DNA, the CDR3 is TGTGCCAGCAGCCCTGATGGCATAGGGGTTGGCTACACCTTC. Translation gives CASSPDGIGVGYTF. The rearrangement joins TRBV7-9 to TRBJ1-2; weak D call: TRBD1 (5 bases). The germline V and J ends were trimmed by 5 bases and 7 bases, with 17 bases remaining between them. The CDR3 consists of 14 residues. Looked up from germline, CDR1 is SEHNR and CDR2 is FQNEAQ (reference sequence).

This sequence joins TRBV9 and TRBJ2-3; 14 positions agree with TRBD2. The CDR3 length is 20 residues. Germline CDR1 SGDLS, CDR2 YYNGEE. V lost 2 bases and J lost 2; bases outside the gene matches: 13. CDR3 protein: CASSVGLAGGATGLTDTQYF. CDR3 DNA: TGTGCCAGCAGCGTCGGACTAGCGGGAGGCGCCACGGGGCTCACAGATACGCAGTATTTT.

The rearrangement joins TRBV7-2 to TRBJ2-2; TRBD2 matches 9 bases. CDR1 is SGHTA, CDR2 FQGNSA, per germline. The V segment lost 5 bases and the J segment 5 bases; nucleotides outside the gene matches: 6. This CDR3 has 15 residues. The DNA for the CDR3 is TGTGCCAGCAGCACGGGACTAGCCCTTACCGGGGAGCTGTTTTTT. Translation gives CASSTGLALTGELFF. Based on the CDR3 plus reference TRBV7-2 and TRBJ2-2, the full variable domain is GAGVSQSPSNKVTEKGKDVELRCDPISGHTALYWYRQSLGQGLEFLIYFQGNSAPDKSGLPSDRFSAERTGGSVSTLTIQRTQQEDSAVYLCASSTGLALTGELFFGEGSRLTVL.

The chain uses TRBV6-6 and TRBJ1-4; D gene ambiguous. V lost 0 bases, J lost 0 bases, and 8 bases lay in between. This CDR3 region has 16 residues. Germline CDR1 reads MNHNY; CDR2 reads SVGAGI (reference sequence). The CDR3 region has the DNA TGTGCCAGCAGTTACTCCGGACGGGCAACTAATGAAAAACTGTTTTTT. The encoded protein is CASSYSGRATNEKLFF.

There are a few counts of this clone. The V call is TRBV6-5, the J call TRBJ1-4, with D tentatively TRBD1 (5 bases). This CDR3 spans 14 amino acids. Looked up from germline, CDR1 is MNHEY and CDR2 is SVGAGI. Trimming removed 5 bases from V and 8 bases from J, with 15 bases in between. The CDR3 DNA is TGTGCCAGCAGTCCGCAGGGAAGAGTCGAAAAACTGTTTTTT. Protein sequence: CASSPQGRVEKLFF.

DNA for the CDR3: TGCGCCAGCAGCCAAGTAGTACAGGGAGGTCAAGAGACCCAGTACTTC. Residues: CASSQVVQGGQETQYF. The V gene is TRBV4-1, the J gene TRBJ2-5; D may correspond to TRBD1 or TRBD2 (6 bases each). Trimming took off 1 base at V and 2 bases at J, with 14 bases between the two ends. Germline V gene data show CDR1 as MGHRA and CDR2 as YSYEKL. The CDR3 has 16 residues.

V usage is TRBV9 and J usage is TRBJ2-2, with D possibly called TRBD1 or TRBD2 (5 bases each). The germline V and J ends were trimmed by 0 bases and 2 bases, with 8 bases remaining between them. The CDR3 is made up of 15 amino acids. Looked up from germline, CDR1 is SGDLS and CDR2 is YYNGEE. The CDR3 DNA reads TGTGCCAGCAGCGTAGAGGGACCCAACACCGGGGAGCTGTTTTTT. Its protein is CASSVEGPNTGELFF.

This sequence joins TRBV6-6 and TRBJ2-1, with 8 bases fitting TRBD2. CDR3 length: 15 residues. Germline V gene lookup returns CDR1 MNHNY and CDR2 SVGAGI (reference sequence). J lost 7 bases, V lost 6 bases, and 11 bases had no gene match. For the CDR3, the DNA is TGTGCCAGCAGCCAGCGGGAGTGGGGTTCGAATGAGCAGTTCTTC. Translation: CASSQREWGSNEQFF.

V usage is TRBV5-1 and J usage is TRBJ2-1, with a possible D match to TRBD1 (5 bases). The V gene lost 4 bases and the J gene lost 9 bases, with 14 bases spanning the gap. CDR1 is SGHRS, CDR2 YFSETQ, per germline. The length of the CDR3 is 13 residues. The CDR3 here is CASSLLGVREQFF. CDR3 bases: TGCGCCAGCAGCCTGCTAGGGGTGCGTGAGCAGTTCTTC.